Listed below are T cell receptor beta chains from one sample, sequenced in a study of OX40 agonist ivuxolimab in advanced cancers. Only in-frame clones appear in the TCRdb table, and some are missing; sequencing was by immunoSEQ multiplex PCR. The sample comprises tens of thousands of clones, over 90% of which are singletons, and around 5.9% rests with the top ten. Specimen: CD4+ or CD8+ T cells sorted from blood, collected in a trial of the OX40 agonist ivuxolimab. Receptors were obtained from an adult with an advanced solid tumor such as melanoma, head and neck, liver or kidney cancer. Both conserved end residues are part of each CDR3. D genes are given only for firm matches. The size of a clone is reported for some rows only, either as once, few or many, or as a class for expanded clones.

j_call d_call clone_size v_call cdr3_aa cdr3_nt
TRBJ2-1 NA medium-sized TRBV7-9 CASSLNYNEQFF TGTGCCAGCAGCCTCAACTACAATGAGCAGTTCTTC
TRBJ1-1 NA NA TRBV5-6 CASSLFTGNTEAFF TGTGCCAGCAGCTTGTTCACAGGGAACACTGAAGCTTTCTTT
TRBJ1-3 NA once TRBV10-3 CAVLGGPGNTIYF TGTGCCGTGTTGGGGGGCCCTGGAAACACCATATATTTT
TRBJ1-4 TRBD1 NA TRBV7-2 CASSHSTGRTNLEKLFF TGTGCCAGCAGCCACTCGACAGGGAGAACTAACTTAGAAAAACTGTTTTTT
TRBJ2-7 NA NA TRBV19 CASSPAGSYEQYF TGTGCCAGTAGTCCTGCGGGATCCTACGAGCAGTACTTC
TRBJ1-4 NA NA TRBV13 CASSLDRKAEKLFF TGTGCCAGCAGCTTAGACCGAAAGGCTGAAAAACTGTTTTTT
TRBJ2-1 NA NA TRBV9 CASSGEGEQFF TGTGCCAGCAGCGGCGAGGGTGAGCAGTTCTTC
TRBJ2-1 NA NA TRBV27 CASSEGNNEQFF TGTGCCAGCAGTGAGGGCAACAATGAGCAGTTCTTC
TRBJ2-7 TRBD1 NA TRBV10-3 CAISEPRDRGHEQYF TGTGCCATCAGTGAGCCCCGGGACAGGGGCCACGAGCAGTACTTC
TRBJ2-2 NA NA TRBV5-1 CASSYNTGELFF TGCGCCAGCAGCTACAACACCGGGGAGCTGTTTTTT
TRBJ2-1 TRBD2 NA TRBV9 CASSGLKTGRSSYNEQFF TGTGCCAGCAGCGGTCTTAAAACCGGGAGGAGCTCCTACAATGAGCAGTTCTTC
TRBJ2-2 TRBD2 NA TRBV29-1 CSAGLAGARGGELFF TGCAGCGCTGGACTAGCGGGGGCCAGGGGCGGGGAGCTGTTTTTT
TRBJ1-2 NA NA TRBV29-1 CSVAADYGYTF TGCAGCGTTGCAGCAGACTATGGCTACACCTTC
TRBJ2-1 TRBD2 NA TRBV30 CAWSSLGGGSVNEQFF TGTGCCTGGAGTTCCCTCGGCGGGGGAAGCGTGAATGAGCAGTTCTTC
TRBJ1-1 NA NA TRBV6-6 CASSYGWTEAFF TGTGCCAGCAGTTACGGGTGGACTGAAGCTTTCTTT
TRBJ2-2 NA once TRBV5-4 CASSPHYTGELFF TGTGCCAGCAGTCCCCATTACACCGGGGAGCTGTTTTTT
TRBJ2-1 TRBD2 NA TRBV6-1 CASSDVTSGIVEQFF TGTGCCAGCAGTGACGTGACTAGCGGGATTGTTGAGCAGTTCTTC
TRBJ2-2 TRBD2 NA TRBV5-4 CASSSGLAGGNTGELFF TGTGCCAGCAGCTCTGGACTAGCGGGAGGGAACACCGGGGAGCTGTTTTTT
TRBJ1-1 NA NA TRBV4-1 CASSQEGSQDEAFF TGCGCCAGCAGCCAAGAAGGGTCTCAAGATGAAGCTTTCTTT
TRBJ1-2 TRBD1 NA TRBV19 CASSIPGRDRGRRDGYTF TGTGCCAGTAGTATACCGGGAAGGGACAGGGGGCGAAGAGATGGCTACACCTTC
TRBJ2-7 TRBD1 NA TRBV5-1 CASSLSPRQGADEQYF TGCGCCAGCAGCTTATCCCCGAGACAGGGGGCGGACGAGCAGTACTTC
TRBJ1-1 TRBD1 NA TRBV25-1 CASSGRQGVAFF TGTGCCAGCAGTGGACGACAGGGAGTAGCTTTCTTT
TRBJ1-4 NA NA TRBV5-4 CASSAWGVGEKLFF TGTGCCAGCAGCGCTTGGGGGGTTGGTGAAAAACTGTTTTTT
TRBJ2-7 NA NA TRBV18 CASSQQGREQYF TGTGCCAGCTCACAGCAGGGGCGCGAGCAGTACTTC
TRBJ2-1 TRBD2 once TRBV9 CASSVGTSGGNEQFF TGTGCCAGCAGCGTAGGAACTAGCGGGGGAAATGAGCAGTTCTTC
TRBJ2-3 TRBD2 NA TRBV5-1 CASSRTSGGMGDTQYF TGCGCCAGCAGCCGGACTAGCGGGGGAATGGGAGATACGCAGTATTTT
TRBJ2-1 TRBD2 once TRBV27 CASSFTLGTSGLYNEQFF TGTGCCAGCAGTTTTACCCTCGGGACTAGCGGTCTTTACAATGAGCAGTTCTTC
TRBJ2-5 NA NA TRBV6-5 CASSGGPTPQETQYF TGTGCCAGCAGCGGAGGACCGACCCCCCAAGAGACCCAGTACTTC
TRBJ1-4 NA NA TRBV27 CASCPVKQRTNEKLFF TGTGCCAGCTGTCCCGTAAAACAGAGAACTAATGAAAAACTGTTTTTT
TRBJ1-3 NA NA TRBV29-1 CSVRSHNSGNTIYF TGCAGCGTTAGGAGCCATAACTCTGGAAACACCATATATTTT
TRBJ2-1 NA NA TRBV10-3 CAISEWSLGSTYNEQFF TGTGCCATCAGTGAGTGGAGTCTTGGGTCGACCTACAATGAGCAGTTCTTC
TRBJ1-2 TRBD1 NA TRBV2 CASSDQGVEDGYTF TGTGCCAGCAGTGACCAGGGGGTCGAAGATGGCTACACCTTC
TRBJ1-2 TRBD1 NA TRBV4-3 CASSPSRGPGYGYTF TGCGCCAGCAGCCCTTCCAGGGGGCCAGGCTATGGCTACACCTTC
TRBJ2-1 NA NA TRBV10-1 CASSDRPNHRHNEQFF TGCGCCAGCAGTGATAGGCCAAATCATCGTCACAATGAGCAGTTCTTC
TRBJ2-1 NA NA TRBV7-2 CASSLAKGGEFF TGTGCCAGCAGCTTAGCTAAGGGTGGGGAGTTCTTC
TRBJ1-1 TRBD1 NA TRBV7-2 CASSLGPAGGIAFF TGTGCCAGCAGCTTAGGTCCGGCAGGGGGTATCGCTTTCTTT